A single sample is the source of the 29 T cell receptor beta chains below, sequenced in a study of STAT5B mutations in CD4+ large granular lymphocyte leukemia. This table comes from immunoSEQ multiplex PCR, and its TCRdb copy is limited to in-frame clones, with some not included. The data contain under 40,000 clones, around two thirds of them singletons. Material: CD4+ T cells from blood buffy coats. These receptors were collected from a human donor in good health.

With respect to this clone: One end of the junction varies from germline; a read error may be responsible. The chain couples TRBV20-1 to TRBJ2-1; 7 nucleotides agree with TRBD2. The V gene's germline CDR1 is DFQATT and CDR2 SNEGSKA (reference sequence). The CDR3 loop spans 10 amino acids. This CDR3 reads CSATGTMEFF. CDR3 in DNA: TGCAGCGCTACCGGGACTATGGAGTTCTTC.

The CDR3 sequence is CSVLSDRGGEQFF. CDR3 coding DNA: TGCAGCGTTTTAAGTGATAGGGGGGGAGAGCAGTTCTTC. This chain uses TRBV29-1 with TRBJ2-1, with D possibly TRBD2 on 7 matching bases. CDR3 size: 13 residues. Germline CDR1 and CDR2: SQVTM and ANQGSEA. Between the trimmed V and J ends, which lost 5 bases and 10 bases, there was a span of 18 bases.

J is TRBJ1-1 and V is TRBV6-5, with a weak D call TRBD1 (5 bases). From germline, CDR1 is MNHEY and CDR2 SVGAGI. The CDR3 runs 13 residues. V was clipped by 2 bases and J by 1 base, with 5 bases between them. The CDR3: CASSYRGNTEAFF. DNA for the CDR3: TGTGCCAGCAGTTACAGGGGGAACACTGAAGCTTTCTTT.

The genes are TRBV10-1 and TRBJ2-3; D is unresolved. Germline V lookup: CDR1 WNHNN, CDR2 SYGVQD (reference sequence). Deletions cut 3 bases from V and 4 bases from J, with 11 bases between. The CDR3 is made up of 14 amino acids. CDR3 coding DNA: TGCGCCAGCAGTGACCCTCTTGAGTCAGATACGCAGTATTTT. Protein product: CASSDPLESDTQYF.

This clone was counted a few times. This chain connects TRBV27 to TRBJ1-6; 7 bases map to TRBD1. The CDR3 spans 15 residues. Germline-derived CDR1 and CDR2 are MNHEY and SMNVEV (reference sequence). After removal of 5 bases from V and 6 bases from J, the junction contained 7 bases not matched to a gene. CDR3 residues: CASSLGQESNSPLHF. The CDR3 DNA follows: TGTGCCAGCAGTCTCGGACAGGAAAGTAATTCACCCCTCCACTTT.

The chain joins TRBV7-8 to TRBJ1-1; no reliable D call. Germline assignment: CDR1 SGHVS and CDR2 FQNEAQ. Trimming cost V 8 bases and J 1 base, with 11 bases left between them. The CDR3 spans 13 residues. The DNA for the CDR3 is TGTGCCAGCTTAGGGCGGACGAACACTGAAGCTTTCTTT. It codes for CASLGRTNTEAFF.

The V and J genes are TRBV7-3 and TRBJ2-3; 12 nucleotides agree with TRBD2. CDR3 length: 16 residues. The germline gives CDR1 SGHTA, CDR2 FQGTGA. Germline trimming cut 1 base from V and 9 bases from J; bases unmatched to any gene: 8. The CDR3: CASSLNLAGGQGTQYF. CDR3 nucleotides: TGTGCCAGCAGCTTAAACCTAGCGGGGGGGCAGGGGACGCAGTATTTT.

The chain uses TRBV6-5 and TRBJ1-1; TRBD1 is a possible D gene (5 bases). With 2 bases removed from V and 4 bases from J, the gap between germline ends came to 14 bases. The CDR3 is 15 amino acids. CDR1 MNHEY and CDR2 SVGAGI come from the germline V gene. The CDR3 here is CASSYAGEVRTEAFF. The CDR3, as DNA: TGTGCCAGCAGTTACGCGGGGGAGGTCCGCACTGAAGCTTTCTTT.

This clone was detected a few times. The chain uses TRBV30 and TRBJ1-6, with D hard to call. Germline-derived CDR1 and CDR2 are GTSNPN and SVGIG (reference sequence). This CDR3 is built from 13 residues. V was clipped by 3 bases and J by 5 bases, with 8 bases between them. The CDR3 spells CAWRSRNNSPLHF. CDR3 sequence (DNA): TGTGCCTGGAGGAGCAGGAATAATTCACCCCTCCACTTT.

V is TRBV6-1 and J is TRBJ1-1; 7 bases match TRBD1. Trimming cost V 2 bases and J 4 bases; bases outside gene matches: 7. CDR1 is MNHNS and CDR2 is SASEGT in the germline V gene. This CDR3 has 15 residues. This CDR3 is CASSELTGKVTEAFF. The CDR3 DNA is TGTGCCAGCAGTGAACTGACAGGGAAGGTCACTGAAGCTTTCTTT.

The CDR3: CASSPQDSSNYGYTF. In nucleotides, the CDR3 is TGTGCCAGCAGCCCCCAGGACAGTTCTAACTATGGCTACACCTTC. The V call is TRBV7-8, the J call TRBJ1-2; TRBD1 might be the D (6 bases). The CDR3 totals 15 residues. The germline V and J ends were trimmed by 5 bases and 0 bases, with 13 bases remaining between them. Germline values: CDR1 SGHVS, CDR2 FQNEAQ. Full variable domain (remainder filled in from reference TRBV7-8 and TRBJ1-2): GAGVSQSPRYKVAKRGQDVALRCDPISGHVSLFWYQQALGQGPEFLTYFQNEAQLDKSGLPSDRFFAERPEGSVSTLKIQRTQQEDSAVYLCASSPQDSSNYGYTFGSGTRLTVV.

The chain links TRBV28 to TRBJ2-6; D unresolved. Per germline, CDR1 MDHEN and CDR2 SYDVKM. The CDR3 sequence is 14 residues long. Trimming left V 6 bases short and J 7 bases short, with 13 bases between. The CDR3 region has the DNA TGTGCCAGCAGCCTCCCGGTAGGAGCCAACGTCCTGACTTTC. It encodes CASSLPVGANVLTF.

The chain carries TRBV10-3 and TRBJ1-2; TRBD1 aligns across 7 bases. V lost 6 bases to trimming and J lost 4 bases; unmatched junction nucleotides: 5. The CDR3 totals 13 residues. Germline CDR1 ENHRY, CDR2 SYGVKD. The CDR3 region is CAISADRVYGYTF. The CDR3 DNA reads TGTGCCATCAGCGCAGACAGGGTCTATGGCTACACCTTC.

The CDR3 is CASSAGQGWDEQYF. The CDR3, as DNA: TGTGCCAGCAGCGCCGGACAGGGTTGGGACGAGCAGTACTTC. The chain uses TRBV9 and TRBJ2-7; 8 bases map to TRBD1. Per the germline V gene, CDR1 is SGDLS and CDR2 is YYNGEE. The V segment lost 3 bases and the J segment 5 bases; nucleotides outside the gene matches: 7. This CDR3 has 14 amino acids.

CDR3 nucleotides: TGTGCCAGCAGCCTTCTAAGGGGTACCGGGGAGCTGTTTTTT. This encodes CASSLLRGTGELFF. The rearrangement uses TRBV5-5 and TRBJ2-2; the D gene is possibly TRBD1 (5 bases). V dropped 4 bases and J dropped 5 bases, with 12 bases sitting between them. Germline V gene lookup returns CDR1 SGHKS and CDR2 YYEKEE (reference sequence). This CDR3 comprises 14 residues.

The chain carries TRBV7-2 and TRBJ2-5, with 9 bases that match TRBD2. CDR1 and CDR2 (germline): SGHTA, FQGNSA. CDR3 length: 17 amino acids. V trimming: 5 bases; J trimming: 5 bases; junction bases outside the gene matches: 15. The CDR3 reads CASSPSVGRGGLETQYF. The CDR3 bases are TGTGCCAGCAGCCCCAGCGTGGGGCGGGGGGGCTTGGAGACCCAGTACTTC.

The CDR3 protein is CASSQPPGQEGNSPLHF. CDR3 DNA sequence: TGCGCCAGCAGTCAACCACCGGGACAGGAGGGAAATTCACCCCTCCACTTT. The chain combines TRBV4-1 with TRBJ1-6; TRBD1 aligns across 8 bases. Per germline, CDR1 MGHRA and CDR2 YSYEKL. V dropped 6 bases and J dropped 7; count of bases not matched to a gene: 14. This CDR3 region has 17 residues.

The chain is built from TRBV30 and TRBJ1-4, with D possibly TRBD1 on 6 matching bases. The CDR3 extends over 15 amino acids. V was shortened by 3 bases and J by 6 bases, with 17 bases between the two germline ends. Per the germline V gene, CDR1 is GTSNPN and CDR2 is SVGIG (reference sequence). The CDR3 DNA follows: TGTGCCTGGAGGGCAACCGGGACACCAGATGAAAAACTGTTTTTT. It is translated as CAWRATGTPDEKLFF. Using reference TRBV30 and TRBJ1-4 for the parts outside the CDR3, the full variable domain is SQTIHQWPATLVQPVGSPLSLECTVEGTSNPNLYWYRQAAGRGLQLLFYSVGIGQISSEVPQNLSASRPQDRQFILSSKKLLLSDSGFYLCAWRATGTPDEKLFFGSGTQLSVL.

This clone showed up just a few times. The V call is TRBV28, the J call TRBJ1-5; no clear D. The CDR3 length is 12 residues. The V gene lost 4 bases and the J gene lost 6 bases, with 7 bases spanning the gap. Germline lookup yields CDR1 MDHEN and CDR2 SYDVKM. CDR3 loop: CASSSGGQPQHF. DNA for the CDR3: TGTGCCAGCAGTTCGGGAGGTCAGCCCCAGCATTTT.

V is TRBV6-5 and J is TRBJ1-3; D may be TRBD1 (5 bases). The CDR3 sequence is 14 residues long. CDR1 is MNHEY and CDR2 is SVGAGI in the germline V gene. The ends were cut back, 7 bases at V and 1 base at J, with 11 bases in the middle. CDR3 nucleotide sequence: TGTGCCAGCACCCCCGGGGGTTCTGGAAACACCATATATTTT. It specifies CASTPGGSGNTIYF.

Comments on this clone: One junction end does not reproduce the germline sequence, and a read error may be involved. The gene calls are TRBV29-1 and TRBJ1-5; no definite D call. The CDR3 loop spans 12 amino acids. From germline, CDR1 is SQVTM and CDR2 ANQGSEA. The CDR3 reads CSVGAGNQPQHF. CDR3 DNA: TGCAGCGTTGGGGCGGGCAACCAGCCCCAGCATTTT.

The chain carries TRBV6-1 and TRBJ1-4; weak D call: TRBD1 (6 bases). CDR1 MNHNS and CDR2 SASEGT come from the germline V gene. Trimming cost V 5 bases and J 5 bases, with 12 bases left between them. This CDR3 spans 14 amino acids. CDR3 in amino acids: CASSSRDKNEKLFF. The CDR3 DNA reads TGTGCCAGCAGTAGCCGGGACAAAAATGAAAAACTGTTTTTT.

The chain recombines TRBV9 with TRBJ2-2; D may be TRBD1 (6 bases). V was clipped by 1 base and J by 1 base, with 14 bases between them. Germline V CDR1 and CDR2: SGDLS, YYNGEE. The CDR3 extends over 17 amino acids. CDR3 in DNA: TGTGCCAGCAGCGTAAGTTTGCCAGGGGTGAACACCGGGGAGCTGTTTTTT. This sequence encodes CASSVSLPGVNTGELFF. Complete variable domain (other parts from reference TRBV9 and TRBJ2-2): DSGVTQTPKHLITATGQRVTLRCSPRSGDLSVYWYQQSLDQGLQFLIQYYNGEERAKGNILERFSAQQFPDLHSELNLSSLELGDSALYFCASSVSLPGVNTGELFFGEGSRLTVL.

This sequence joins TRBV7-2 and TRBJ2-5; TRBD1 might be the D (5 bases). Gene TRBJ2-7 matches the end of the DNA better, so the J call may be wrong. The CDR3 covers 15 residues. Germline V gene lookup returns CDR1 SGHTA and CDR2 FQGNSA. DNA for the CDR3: TGTGCCAGCAGCTTCGGTGGGGCTCCAAACTACGAGCAGTACTTC. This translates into CASSFGGAPNYEQYF.

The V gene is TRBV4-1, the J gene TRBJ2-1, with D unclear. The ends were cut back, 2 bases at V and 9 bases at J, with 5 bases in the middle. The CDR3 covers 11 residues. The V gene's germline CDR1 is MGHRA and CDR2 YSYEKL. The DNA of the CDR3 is TGCGCCAGCAGCCAACTTGCTGAGCAGTTCTTC. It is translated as CASSQLAEQFF.

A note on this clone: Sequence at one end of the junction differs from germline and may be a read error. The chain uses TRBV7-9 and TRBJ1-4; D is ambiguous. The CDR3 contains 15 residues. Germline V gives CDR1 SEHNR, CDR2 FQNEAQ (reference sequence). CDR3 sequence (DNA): TGTGCCAGCAGCCCGAGACGGTCAACTGATGAAAAACTGTTTTTT. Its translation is CASSPRRSTDEKLFF. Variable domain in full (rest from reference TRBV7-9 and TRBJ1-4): DTGVSQNPRHKITKRGQNVTFRCDPISEHNRLYWYRQTLGQGPEFLTYFQNEAQLEKSRLLSDRFSAERPKGSFSTLEIQRTEQGDSAMYLCASSPRRSTDEKLFFGSGTQLSVL.

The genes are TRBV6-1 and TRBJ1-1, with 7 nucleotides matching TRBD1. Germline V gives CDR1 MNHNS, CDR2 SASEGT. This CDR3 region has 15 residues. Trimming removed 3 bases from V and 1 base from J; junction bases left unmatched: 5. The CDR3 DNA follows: TGTGCCAGCAGTGACAAGCGACAGGGGAACACTGAAGCTTTCTTT. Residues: CASSDKRQGNTEAFF.

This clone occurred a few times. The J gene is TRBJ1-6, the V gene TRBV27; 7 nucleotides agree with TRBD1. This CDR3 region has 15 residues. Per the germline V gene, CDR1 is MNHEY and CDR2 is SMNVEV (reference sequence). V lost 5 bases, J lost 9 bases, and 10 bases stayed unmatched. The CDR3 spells CASSPDRLGGSPLHF. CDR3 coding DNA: TGTGCCAGCAGTCCGGACAGGTTGGGTGGTTCACCCCTCCACTTT.

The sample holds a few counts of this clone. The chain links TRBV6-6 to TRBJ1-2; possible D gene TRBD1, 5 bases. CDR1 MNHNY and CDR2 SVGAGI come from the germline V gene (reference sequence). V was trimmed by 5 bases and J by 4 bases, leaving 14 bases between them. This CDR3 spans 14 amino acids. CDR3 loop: CASSPQEGLYGYTF. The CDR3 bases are TGTGCCAGCAGTCCCCAAGAGGGGCTCTATGGCTACACCTTC.